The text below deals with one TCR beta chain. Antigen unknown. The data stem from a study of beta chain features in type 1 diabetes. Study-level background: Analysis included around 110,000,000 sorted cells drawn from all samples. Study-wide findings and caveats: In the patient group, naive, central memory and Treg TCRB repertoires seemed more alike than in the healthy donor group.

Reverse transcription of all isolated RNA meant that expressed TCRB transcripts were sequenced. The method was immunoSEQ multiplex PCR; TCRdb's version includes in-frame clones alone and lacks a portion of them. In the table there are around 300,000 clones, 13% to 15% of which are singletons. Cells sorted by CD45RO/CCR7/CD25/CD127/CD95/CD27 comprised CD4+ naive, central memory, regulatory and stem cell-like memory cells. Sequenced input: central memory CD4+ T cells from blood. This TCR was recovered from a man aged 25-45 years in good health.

The CDR3 sequence is CASSPQDISATEAFF. The CDR3 nucleotides are TGTGCCAGCTCACCCCAGGACATATCTGCCACTGAAGCTTTCTTT. The chain recombines TRBV18 with TRBJ1-1; D is perhaps TRBD1 (5 bases). This CDR3 has 15 residues. Germline V gene sequence: CDR1 KGHSH, CDR2 LQKENI. Trimming took off 3 bases at V and 4 bases at J, with 15 bases between the two ends.